This TCR beta chain was retrieved from a study of radiation and T cells in renal cell carcinoma. Overall study: Nephrectomy followed 15 Gy stereotactic body radiation by 4 weeks. Study-wide results and limits: Top tumor clonotypes rose in blood 2 weeks post-radiation, then contracted. Pretreatment tumor biopsies were lacking, so baseline clonotypes are unknown.

Measured with immunoSEQ multiplex PCR; TCRdb has only the in-frame clones, and not every one. The sample yields 100,000 to 150,000 clones, roughly 80% seen once. Details on this clone: Its antigen is as yet unknown.

Trimming shortened V by 0 bases and J by 1 base, and 12 bases separated the two germline ends. Per germline, CDR1 LGHNA and CDR2 YNFKEQ. This CDR3 has 16 amino acids. Time point of the sample: baseline pretreatment blood. Documented treatment: 15 Gy SBRT to primary tumor, nephrectomy 4 weeks later. This renal cell carcinoma was of the clear cell type. This TCR was recovered from a woman aged 60-70 years with renal cell carcinoma. The chain links TRBV4-2 to TRBJ1-2; D might be TRBD1 (5 bases). The sequencing here drew on blood, taken from a patient whose treatment included radiotherapy and nephrectomy. Here the CDR3 DNA reads TGTGCCAGCAGCCAAGATAGGTGGGGGAATAACTATGGCTACACCTTC. Protein product: CASSQDRWGNNYGYTF.